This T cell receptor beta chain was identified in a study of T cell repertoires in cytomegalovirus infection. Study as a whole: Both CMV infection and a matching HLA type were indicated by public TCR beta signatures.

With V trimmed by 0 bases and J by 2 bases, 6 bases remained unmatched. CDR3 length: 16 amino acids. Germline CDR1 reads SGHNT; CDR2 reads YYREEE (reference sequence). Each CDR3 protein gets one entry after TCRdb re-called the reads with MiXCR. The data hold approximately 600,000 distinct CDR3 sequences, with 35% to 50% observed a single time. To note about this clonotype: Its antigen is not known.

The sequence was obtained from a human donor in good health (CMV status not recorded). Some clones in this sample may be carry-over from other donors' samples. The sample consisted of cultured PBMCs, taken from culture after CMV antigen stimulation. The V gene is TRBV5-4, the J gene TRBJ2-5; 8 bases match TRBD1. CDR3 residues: CASSLGGGQGQETQYF. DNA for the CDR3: TGTGCCAGCAGCTTGGGTGGCGGACAGGGACAAGAGACCCAGTACTTC.